This T cell receptor beta chain was captured by sequencing in a study of blood T cell repertoires in COVID-19. Study context: The samples span acute and convalescent COVID-19 from the United States, Italy and Spain. PBMCs, B-cell-depleted T cells, or T cells were the source of the cDNA or gDNA that made up the material.

Authors' methods: Amplified reference gene primers provided the basis for estimating nucleated cell counts. This table comes from immunoSEQ multiplex PCR, and its TCRdb copy is limited to in-frame clones, with some not included. D and trimming were read from the DNA, whereas the V and J calls and clone size are those reported in that table. The repertoire holds some 310,000 clones, with 90% as singletons. Patients of the Seattle cohort, enrolled during active infection, were followed longitudinally. The V gene lost 5 bases and the J gene lost 1 base, with 12 bases spanning the gap. Germline V gene data show CDR1 as SGHRS and CDR2 as YFSETQ. The CDR3 extends over 14 amino acids.

The specimen sequenced was peripheral blood. The receptor was derived from a woman aged 25 to 45 with COVID-19, enrolled during active disease. This sequence joins TRBV5-1 and TRBJ1-1; the D gene is possibly TRBD1 (6 bases). CDR3 protein: CASRTGRGNTEAFF. DNA of the CDR3: TGCGCCAGCAGAACCGGCAGGGGGAACACTGAAGCTTTCTTT. The full variable domain, completed using reference TRBV5-1 and TRBJ1-1, is KAGVTQTPRYLIKTRGQQVTLSCSPISGHRSVSWYQQTPGQGLQFLFEYFSETQRNKGNFPGRFSGRQFSNSRSEMNVSTLELGDSALYLCASRTGRGNTEAFFGQGTRLTVV.